Listed here are 30 T cell receptor beta chains from one sample, sequenced in a study of T cells in Graves' hyperthyroidism and ophthalmopathy. Authors of the study amplified TCR beta CDR3 regions from RNA transcripts. HTBI primers were employed in a first-round RT-PCR of the TCR CDR3. From the multiplex PCR reads, TCRdb called clonotypes with MiXCR, one entry per CDR3 protein. The sample shows about 400,000 distinct CDR3 sequences, around 16% of them seen only once. Source material: blood. The receptors stem from a woman between 18 and 29 years old with Graves' hyperthyroidism that later progressed to Graves' ophthalmopathy.

About this clonotype itself: This clone may be a read error of a much larger clone one base away. This chain connects TRBV20-1 to TRBJ1-3; D unresolved. In germline, CDR1 is DFQATT, CDR2 SNEGSKA (reference sequence). This CDR3 is 14 amino acids long. CDR3 residues: CSARGPISGNTMYF. DNA for the CDR3: TGCAGTGCTAGAGGACCGATCTCTGGAAACACCATGTATTTT.

The chain uses TRBV6-1 and TRBJ2-1, with 11 nucleotides matching TRBD2. V was clipped by 6 bases and J by 7 bases; unmatched bases: 5. Germline-derived CDR1 and CDR2 are MNHNS and SASEGT. This CDR3 is 14 amino acids long. The DNA of the CDR3 is TGTGCCAGCAGCGCCTTAGCGGGAGGGAATGAGCAGTTCTTC. This sequence encodes CASSALAGGNEQFF.

This clonotype was seen a few times. The chain links TRBV4-1 to TRBJ1-1; 7 bases match TRBD1. CDR1 and CDR2 from the germline V gene are MGHRA and YSYEKL. V lost 4 bases, J lost 0 bases, and 11 bases stayed unmatched. CDR3 length: 17 residues. CDR3 sequence reads: CASSLAWVGQLNTEAFF. The CDR3 bases are TGCGCCAGCAGCCTCGCATGGGTGGGACAGCTGAACACTGAAGCTTTCTTT.

In the case of this clonotype: This sequence may be a read error, since a much larger clone differs from it by one base. The rearrangement uses TRBV9 and TRBJ2-7; 12 bases agree with TRBD1. V dropped 3 bases and J dropped 7; count of bases not matched to a gene: 8. Germline V gene data show CDR1 as SGDLS and CDR2 as YYNGEE. CDR3 length: 15 amino acids. The CDR3 is CASSAEGTGGLEQYF. The CDR3 DNA sequence: TGTGCCAGCAGCGCAGAAGGGACAGGGGGCCTGGAGCAGTACTTC.

The chain links TRBV6-2 or TRBV6-3 to TRBJ1-2; 9 bases align to TRBD1. The V gene end was trimmed by 6 bases and the J gene end by 6 bases; junction bases not matched to a gene: 2. CDR3 length: 12 amino acids. Germline V gives CDR1 MNHEY, CDR2 SVGEGT. The CDR3 sequence: CASRTGGHGYTF. As DNA, the CDR3 is TGTGCCAGCAGGACAGGGGGTCATGGCTACACCTTC.

The V and J genes are TRBV5-1 and TRBJ2-2; the match to TRBD2 covers 8 bases. V gave up 5 bases and J gave up 1 base; unmatched junction bases: 7. The length of the CDR3 is 16 residues. CDR1 is SGHRS and CDR2 is YFSETQ in the germline V gene. CDR3 protein: CASSVITSGNTGELFF. The CDR3 coding sequence is TGCGCCAGCAGTGTAATTACTAGCGGGAACACCGGGGAGCTGTTTTTT.

This clonotype was seen a few times. The chain is built from TRBV7-9 and TRBJ1-3; 8 bases align to TRBD1. J lost 6 bases, V lost 3 bases, and 1 base had no gene match. The CDR3 runs to 13 residues. Per the germline V gene, CDR1 is SEHNR and CDR2 is FQNEAQ (reference sequence). CDR3 sequence (DNA): TGTGCCAGCAGCTTGACAGGGGAAAACACCATATATTTT. It encodes CASSLTGENTIYF.

This clonotype was detected ten times or more. The gene calls are TRBV2 and TRBJ2-7; no clear D gene. The V end was cut by 4 bases, the J end by 0 bases, with 10 bases between. The germline V gene has CDR1 SNHLY and CDR2 FYNNEI. The CDR3 is 14 residues long. The chain's CDR3 is CASSVPLSSYEQYF. The CDR3 DNA is TGTGCCAGCAGTGTACCTCTTAGCTCCTACGAGCAGTACTTC.

This clonotype showed up just a few times. The V call is TRBV6-2 or TRBV6-3, the J call TRBJ1-3, with D unclear. V was shortened by 0 bases and J by 0 bases, with 3 bases between the two germline ends. CDR1 is MNHEY and CDR2 is SVGEGT in the germline V gene. This CDR3 contains 14 residues. The CDR3 sequence: CASSYSNSGNTIYF. The CDR3 DNA is TGTGCCAGCAGTTACTCTAACTCTGGAAACACCATATATTTT.

The rearrangement uses TRBV28 and TRBJ2-7; TRBD2 agrees at 10 bases. In germline, CDR1 is MDHEN, CDR2 SYDVKM. The CDR3 spans 15 residues. V dropped 2 bases and J dropped 0; count of bases not matched to a gene: 1. The CDR3 nucleotides read TGTGCCAGCAGTTTACCTAGCGGGAGCTCCTACGAGCAGTACTTC. Translated, it gives CASSLPSGSSYEQYF. Supplemented by reference TRBV28 and TRBJ2-7, the full variable domain reads DVKVTQSSRYLVKRTGEKVFLECVQDMDHENMFWYRQDPGLGLRLIYFSYDVKMKEKGDIPEGYSVSREKKERFSLILESASTNQTSMYLCASSLPSGSSYEQYFGPGTRLTVT.

The sample holds many counts of this clonotype. The rearrangement joins TRBV28 to TRBJ2-1, with 8 bases fitting TRBD2. With 10 bases clipped from V and 0 bases from J, the junction kept 8 bases outside the gene matches. The CDR3 has 15 residues. Per the germline V gene, CDR1 is MDHEN and CDR2 is SYDVKM. This CDR3 is CATTLAGSSYNEQFF. The CDR3 DNA follows: TGTGCCACGACATTAGCGGGGAGCTCCTACAATGAGCAGTTCTTC.

This clonotype was counted ten times or more. The V gene is TRBV7-8, the J gene TRBJ2-5, with 9 bases lining up with TRBD2. The CDR3 is 13 residues long. Trimming took 4 bases from V and 11 from J; bases not matched to a gene: 8. Germline lookup yields CDR1 SGHVS and CDR2 FQNEAQ. The CDR3: CASSSRWGLAQYF. CDR3 sequence (DNA): TGTGCCAGCAGCTCCCGTTGGGGACTAGCTCAGTACTTC.

The chain employs TRBV28 and TRBJ1-5; TRBD1 aligns across 9 bases. The CDR3 spans 14 residues. After removal of 7 bases from V and 6 bases from J, the junction contained 7 bases not matched to a gene. The germline CDR1 and CDR2 sequences are MDHEN and SYDVKM. Written as DNA, the CDR3 is TGTGCCAGCAAGGGGGACAGGGTCGGTCAGCCCCAGCATTTT. Protein sequence: CASKGDRVGQPQHF.

There are a few counts of this clonotype. The chain couples TRBV20-1 to TRBJ2-5; TRBD2 matches at 9 bases. V was clipped by 0 bases and J by 0 bases; unmatched bases: 11. This CDR3 comprises 18 residues. Germline loops: CDR1 DFQATT, CDR2 SNEGSKA (reference sequence). Here the CDR3 DNA reads TGCAGTGCTAGAGATTTAATTGGGTCTAGCGGGAACCAAGAGACCCAGTACTTC. Its translation is CSARDLIGSSGNQETQYF.

This clonotype was counted a single time. A much more abundant neighbour one base away suggests this may be a read error. The chain employs TRBV24-1 and TRBJ2-5, with D unclear. CDR1 is KGHDR, CDR2 SFDVKD, per germline. CDR3 length: 13 amino acids. For the CDR3, the DNA is TGTGCCACCAGTGATTTTGGGAAAGAGACCCAGCACTTC. This encodes CATSDFGKETQHF.

This clonotype was recorded many times. V is TRBV13 and J is TRBJ2-7; 15 positions agree with TRBD2. CDR3 size: 15 residues. Germline CDR1 and CDR2: PRHDT and FYEKMQ (reference sequence). The junction had 4 bases not matched to a gene; V was cut back by 6 bases and J by 4 bases. CDR3 nucleotide sequence: TGTGCCAGCAGTCGCGGACTAGCGGGAGGGTACGAGCAGTACTTC. This gives the protein CASSRGLAGGYEQYF. The whole variable domain, filled in from reference TRBV13 and TRBJ2-7, reads AAGVIQSPRHLIKEKRETATLKCYPIPRHDTVYWYQQGPGQDPQFLISFYEKMQSDKGSIPDRFSAQQFSDYHSELNMSSLELGDSALYFCASSRGLAGGYEQYFGPGTRLTVT.

Many counts were recorded for this clonotype. V and J are TRBV7-8 and TRBJ2-7; TRBD1 matches 7 bases. V lost 5 bases, J lost 2 bases, and 6 bases stayed unmatched. Germline V gene sequence: CDR1 SGHVS, CDR2 FQNEAQ. The CDR3 loop spans 14 amino acids. CDR3 amino acids: CASSTRTGPYEQYF. DNA for the CDR3: TGTGCCAGCAGCACAAGGACAGGTCCCTACGAGCAGTACTTC.

This clonotype was seen many times. The chain uses TRBV7-2 and TRBJ2-5; D remains unclear. CDR3 size: 13 residues. Germline V gene lookup returns CDR1 SGHTA and CDR2 FQGNSA. The V end lost 5 bases, the J end lost 1 base, and 8 bases lay between the germline ends. The CDR3 region has the DNA TGTGCCAGCAGCACCCGAGTCCAAGAGACCCAGTACTTC. Translated: CASSTRVQETQYF.

The gene calls are TRBV2 and TRBJ2-7; D is undetermined. This CDR3 has 11 amino acids. CDR1 SNHLY and CDR2 FYNNEI come from the germline V gene. Deletions cut 7 bases from V and 3 bases from J, with 7 bases between. Here the CDR3 reads CASTPYYEQYF. The CDR3 bases are TGTGCCAGCACCCCGTACTACGAGCAGTACTTC.

This clonotype was seen more than once but under ten times. The CDR3 loop is CAISRDRSYEQYF. CDR3 nucleotide sequence: TGTGCCATCAGCCGGGACAGATCCTACGAGCAGTACTTC. V gene TRBV10-3 combines with J gene TRBJ2-7; 7 bases map to TRBD1. The CDR3 is 13 residues long. CDR1 and CDR2 (germline): ENHRY, SYGVKD. J was trimmed by 1 base and V by 6 bases; bases with no gene match: 3.

This clonotype showed up just a few times. CDR3 residues: CATSRARDSPLHF. Here the CDR3 DNA reads TGTGCCACCAGCAGAGCTCGTGATTCACCCCTCCACTTT. The rearrangement links TRBV15 to TRBJ1-6; D is ambiguous. This CDR3 is 13 amino acids long. Germline-derived CDR1 and CDR2 are LNHNV and YYDKDF (reference sequence). V lost 1 base to trimming and J lost 8 bases, with 6 bases between them.

Concerning this clonotype: One end of the junction varies from germline; a read error may be responsible. This chain links TRBV12-3 or TRBV12-4 with TRBJ2-1; D is unclear. The CDR3 contains 13 residues. The CDR3 region has the DNA TGTGCCAGCAGTTTAGAGATTTCGGTCATGTGGGCCTTC. Protein sequence: CASSLEISVMWAF.

The rearrangement uses TRBV20-1 and TRBJ1-1; D remains ambiguous. V was pared by 1 base and J by 0 bases, with 12 bases between. Germline V gene sequence: CDR1 DFQATT, CDR2 SNEGSKA (reference sequence). The CDR3 has 15 residues. CDR3: CSARAVGSVNTEAFF. As DNA, the CDR3 is TGCAGTGCTAGAGCGGTGGGTTCGGTGAACACTGAAGCTTTCTTT.

This clonotype was detected ten times or more. In DNA, the CDR3 is TGTGCCAGCAACCTACTGGGGGGGGGAAGAGGCAATCAGCCCCAGCATTTT. Residues: CASNLLGGGRGNQPQHF. The chain links TRBV28 to TRBJ1-5, with D possibly TRBD1 on 5 matching bases. Trimming took 7 bases from V and 2 from J, leaving 21 bases between them. From germline, CDR1 is MDHEN and CDR2 SYDVKM. The CDR3 covers 17 residues. The variable domain in full, completed from reference TRBV28 and TRBJ1-5, reads DVKVTQSSRYLVKRTGEKVFLECVQDMDHENMFWYRQDPGLGLRLIYFSYDVKMKEKGDIPEGYSVSREKKERFSLILESASTNQTSMYLCASNLLGGGRGNQPQHFGDGTRLSIL.

As to this clonotype: Compared with germline, one end of the junction differs, possibly owing to a read error. V is TRBV29-1 and J is TRBJ2-3, with TRBD2 identical over 8 bases. The germline CDR1 and CDR2 sequences are SQVTM and ANQGSEA. This CDR3 is 13 amino acids long. In DNA, the CDR3 is TGCAGCGTTGAAGGGACTAGCACGGATACGCAGTATTTT. Protein: CSVEGTSTDTQYF.

This rearrangement joins TRBV9 to TRBJ1-3, with a tentative D call TRBD1 (5 bases). CDR3 length equals 17 residues. Germline values: CDR1 SGDLS, CDR2 YYNGEE. V was cut by 2 bases and J by 1 base, with 16 bases left in between. The CDR3 DNA reads TGTGCCAGCAGCGTGGAGCTCGTGCAGGGATCTGGAAACACCATATATTTT. Protein: CASSVELVQGSGNTIYF.

This clonotype was counted ten times or more. The chain employs TRBV20-1 and TRBJ1-2, with D possibly matching TRBD1 (6 bases). With 0 bases removed from V and 4 bases from J, the gap between germline ends came to 15 bases. The CDR3 has 15 residues. The germline V gene has CDR1 DFQATT and CDR2 SNEGSKA (reference sequence). This chain's CDR3 is CSARDHSGGGYGYTF. The CDR3 DNA sequence: TGCAGTGCTAGAGACCACTCTGGGGGCGGCTATGGCTACACCTTC.

This clonotype has ten or more counts. V usage is TRBV24-1 and J usage is TRBJ2-5; 7 bases fit TRBD2. V lost 6 bases to trimming and J lost 2 bases; unmatched junction nucleotides: 8. The CDR3 length is 15 residues. CDR1 KGHDR and CDR2 SFDVKD come from the germline V gene. CDR3: CATSQRDYLQETQYF. In DNA form, the CDR3 reads TGTGCCACCAGTCAACGGGACTACCTACAAGAGACCCAGTACTTC.

As for this clonotype: Compared with germline, one end of the junction differs, possibly owing to a read error. The chain couples TRBV6-5 to TRBJ2-2; 9 bases match TRBD1. The CDR3 contains 13 residues. The germline V gene has CDR1 MNHEY and CDR2 SVGAGI. CDR3 sequence reads: CASSYSRDREPFF. Written as DNA, the CDR3 is TGTGCCAGCAGTTACTCGAGGGACAGGGAGCCGTTTTTT.

With respect to this clonotype: This clone may be a read error of a much larger clone one base away. The chain combines TRBV28 with TRBJ1-4; D unresolved. The CDR3 contains 15 residues. The V end lost 6 bases, the J end lost 0 bases, and 11 bases lay between the germline ends. The germline V gene encodes CDR1 MDHEN and CDR2 SYDVKM. The CDR3 DNA reads as TGTGCCAGCAGCCCGTGGGGAGCAACTAATGAAAAACTGTTTTTT. Translated, it gives CASSPWGATNEKLFF.